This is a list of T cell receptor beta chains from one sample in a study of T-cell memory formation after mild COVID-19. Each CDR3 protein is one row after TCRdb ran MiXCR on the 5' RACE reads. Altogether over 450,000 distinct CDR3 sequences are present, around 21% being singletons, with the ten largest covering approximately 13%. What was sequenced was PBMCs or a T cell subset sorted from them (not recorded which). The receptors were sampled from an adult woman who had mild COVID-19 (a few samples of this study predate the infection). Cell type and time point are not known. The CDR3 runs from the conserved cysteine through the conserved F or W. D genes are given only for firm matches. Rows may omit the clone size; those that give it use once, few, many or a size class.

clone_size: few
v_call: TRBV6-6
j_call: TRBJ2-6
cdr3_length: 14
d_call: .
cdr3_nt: TGTGCCAGCAGTTACGACTCTGGGGCCAACGTCCTGACTTTC
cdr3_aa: CASSYDSGANVLTF

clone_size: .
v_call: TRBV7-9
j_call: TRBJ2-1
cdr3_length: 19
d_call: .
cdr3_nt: TGTGCCAGCAGACAGTGGGGTTCCATACCAAGTTCCTCCTACAATGAGCAGTTCTTC
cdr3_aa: CASRQWGSIPSSSYNEQFF

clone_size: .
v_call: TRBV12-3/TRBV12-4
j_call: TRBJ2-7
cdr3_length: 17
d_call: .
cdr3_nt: TGTGCCAGCAGTTTAGGATATTCAGGTGCGGGCTCCTACGAGCAGTACTTC
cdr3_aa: CASSLGYSGAGSYEQYF

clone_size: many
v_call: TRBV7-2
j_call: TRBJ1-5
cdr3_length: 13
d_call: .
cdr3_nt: TGTGCCAGCAGCTCCCGAGGGGATCAGCCCCAGCATTTT
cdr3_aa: CASSSRGDQPQHF

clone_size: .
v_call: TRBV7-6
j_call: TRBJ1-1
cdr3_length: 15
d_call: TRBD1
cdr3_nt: TGTGCCAGCAGCTCCCGGGACAGGGGTCTCGGTGAAGCTTTCTTT
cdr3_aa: CASSSRDRGLGEAFF

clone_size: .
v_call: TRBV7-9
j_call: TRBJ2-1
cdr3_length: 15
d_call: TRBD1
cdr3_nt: TGTGCCATCAGCTTGTTGACAGGGACCAACAATGAGCAGTTCTTC
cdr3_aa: CAISLLTGTNNEQFF

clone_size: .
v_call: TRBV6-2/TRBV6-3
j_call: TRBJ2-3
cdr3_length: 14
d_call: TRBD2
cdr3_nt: TGTGCCAGCAGGTCTGCGGGAGCTACAGATACGCAGTATTTT
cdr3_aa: CASRSAGATDTQYF

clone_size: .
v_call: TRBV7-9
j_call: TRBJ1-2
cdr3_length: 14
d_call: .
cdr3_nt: TGTGCCAGCAGCGGAAAGGGACTCCTAGATGGCTACACCTTC
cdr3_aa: CASSGKGLLDGYTF

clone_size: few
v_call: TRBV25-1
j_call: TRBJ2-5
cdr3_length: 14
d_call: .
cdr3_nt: TGTGCCAGCAGTGGAGGACTAAGCGCCGGGACCCAGTACTTC
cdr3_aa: CASSGGLSAGTQYF

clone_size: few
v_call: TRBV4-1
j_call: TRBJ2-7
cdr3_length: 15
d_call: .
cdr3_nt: TGCGCCAGCAGCCAAGAGGGTCCTGGCCCCTACGAGCAGTACTTC
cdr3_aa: CASSQEGPGPYEQYF

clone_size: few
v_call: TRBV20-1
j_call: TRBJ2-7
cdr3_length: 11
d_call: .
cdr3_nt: TGCAGTGCTCCTGTCCTACTCGAGCAGTACTTC
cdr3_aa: CSAPVLLEQYF

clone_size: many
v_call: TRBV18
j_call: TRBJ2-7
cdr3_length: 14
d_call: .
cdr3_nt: TGTGCCAGCTCACCACCGAATAGAGGCTACGAGCAGTACTTC
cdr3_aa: CASSPPNRGYEQYF

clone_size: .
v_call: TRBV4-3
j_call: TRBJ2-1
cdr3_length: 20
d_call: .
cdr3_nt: TGCGCCAGCAGCTTAAGACCGGGACACGGAGATAACCGCTCCTACAATGAGCAGTTCTTC
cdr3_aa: CASSLRPGHGDNRSYNEQFF

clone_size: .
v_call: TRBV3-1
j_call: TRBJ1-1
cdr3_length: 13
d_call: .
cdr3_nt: TGTGCCAGCAGCCCCTTTCCTGAGGGCAAAGCTTTCTTT
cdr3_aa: CASSPFPEGKAFF

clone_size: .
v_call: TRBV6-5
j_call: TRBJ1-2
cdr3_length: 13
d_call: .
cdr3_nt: TGTGCCAGCAGTTTCACAGAGACCTATGGCTACACCTTC
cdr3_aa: CASSFTETYGYTF

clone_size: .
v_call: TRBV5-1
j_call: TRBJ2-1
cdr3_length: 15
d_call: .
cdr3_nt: TGCGCCAGCAGCAAATTAGGCATCTCCTACAATGAGCAGTTCTTC
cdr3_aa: CASSKLGISYNEQFF

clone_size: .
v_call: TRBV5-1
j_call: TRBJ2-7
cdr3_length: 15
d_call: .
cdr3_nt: TGCGCCAGCAGCTTAGTAGGGGAGAAAGCCTACGAGCAGTACTTC
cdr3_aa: CASSLVGEKAYEQYF

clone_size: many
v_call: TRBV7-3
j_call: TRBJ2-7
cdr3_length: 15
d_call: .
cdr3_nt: TGTGCCAGCAGCCCTATGGACAAGGAGCTTCACGAGCAGTACTTC
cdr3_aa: CASSPMDKELHEQYF

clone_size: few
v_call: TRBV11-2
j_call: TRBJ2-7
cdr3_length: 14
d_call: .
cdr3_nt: TGTGCCAGCAGCAGAGGGACTTCCACCGGGGAGCAGTACTTC
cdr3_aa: CASSRGTSTGEQYF

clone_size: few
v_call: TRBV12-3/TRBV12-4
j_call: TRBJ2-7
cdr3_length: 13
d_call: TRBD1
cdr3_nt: TGTGCCAGCAAGACAGGGGCTCGGGACGAGCAGTACTTC
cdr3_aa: CASKTGARDEQYF

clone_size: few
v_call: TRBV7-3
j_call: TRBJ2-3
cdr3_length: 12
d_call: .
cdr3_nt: TGTGCCAGCAGCTCTAGTCAAGATACGCAGTATTTT
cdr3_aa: CASSSSQDTQYF

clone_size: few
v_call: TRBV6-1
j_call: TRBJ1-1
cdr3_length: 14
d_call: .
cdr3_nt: TGTGCCAGCAGTGACCCGAGGAAGGAGACTGAAGCTTTCTTT
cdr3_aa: CASSDPRKETEAFF

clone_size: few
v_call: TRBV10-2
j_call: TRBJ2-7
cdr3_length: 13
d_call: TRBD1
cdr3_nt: TGCGCCAGCGTCCGGGACAGGGCTGGCGAGCAGTACTTC
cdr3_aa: CASVRDRAGEQYF

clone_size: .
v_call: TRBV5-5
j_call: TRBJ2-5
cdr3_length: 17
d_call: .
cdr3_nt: TGTGCCAGCAGCTTTGGGCGCGCATTCCTCCAACAAGAGACCCAGTACTTC
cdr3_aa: CASSFGRAFLQQETQYF

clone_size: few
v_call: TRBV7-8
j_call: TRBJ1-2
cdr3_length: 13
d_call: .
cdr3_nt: TGTGCCAGCAGCTTGGGGACCGGTAATGGCTACACCTTC
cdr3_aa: CASSLGTGNGYTF

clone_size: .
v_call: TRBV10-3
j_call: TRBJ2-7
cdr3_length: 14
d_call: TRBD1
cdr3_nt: TGTGCCATCAGTGCGGGACAGTCCTCCTACGAGCAGTACTTC
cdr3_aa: CAISAGQSSYEQYF

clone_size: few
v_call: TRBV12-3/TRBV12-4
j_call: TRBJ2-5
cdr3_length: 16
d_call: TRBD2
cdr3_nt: TGTGCCAGCAGTTTAGGGACTAGCGGGTCAGAGGGGACCCAGTACTTC
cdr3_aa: CASSLGTSGSEGTQYF

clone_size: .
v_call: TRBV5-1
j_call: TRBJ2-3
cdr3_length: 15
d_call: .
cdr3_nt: TGCGCCAGCAGCTTGTTCGGTAATTCAGCAGATACGCAGTATTTT
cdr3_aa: CASSLFGNSADTQYF

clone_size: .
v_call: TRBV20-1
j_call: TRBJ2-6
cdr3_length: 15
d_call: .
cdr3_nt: TGCAGTGCTAGGGGCAGGGGAACAGGGGCCAACGTCCTGACTTTC
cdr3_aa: CSARGRGTGANVLTF

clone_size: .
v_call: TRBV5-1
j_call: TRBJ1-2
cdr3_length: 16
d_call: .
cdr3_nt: TGCGCCAGCAGCTTGGGCCTCACAGGTCCCGACTATGGCTACACCTTC
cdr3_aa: CASSLGLTGPDYGYTF

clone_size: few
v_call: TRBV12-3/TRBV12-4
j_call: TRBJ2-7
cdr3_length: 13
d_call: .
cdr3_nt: TGTGCCAGCAGTCCAATTGGGGGGTACGAGCAGTACTTC
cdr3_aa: CASSPIGGYEQYF

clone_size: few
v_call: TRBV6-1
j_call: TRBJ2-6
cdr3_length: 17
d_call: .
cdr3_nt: TGTGCCAGCAGTGGTGGCAAGCTATCCTCTGGGGCCAACGTCCTGACTTTC
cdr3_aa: CASSGGKLSSGANVLTF

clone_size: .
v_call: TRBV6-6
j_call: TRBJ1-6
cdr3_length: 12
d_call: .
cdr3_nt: TGTGCCAGCAGTTATCAGTATTCACCCCTCCACTTT
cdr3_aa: CASSYQYSPLHF

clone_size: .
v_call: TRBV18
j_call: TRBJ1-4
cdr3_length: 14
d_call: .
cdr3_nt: TGTGCCAGCTCACCGTCTAGGACGGTTGAAAAACTGTTTTTT
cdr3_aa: CASSPSRTVEKLFF

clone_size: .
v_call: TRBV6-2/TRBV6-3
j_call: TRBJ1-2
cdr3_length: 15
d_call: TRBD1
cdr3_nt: TGTGCCAGCAGTAGGACGGGACAGCCTAACTATGGCTACACCTTC
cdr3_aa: CASSRTGQPNYGYTF

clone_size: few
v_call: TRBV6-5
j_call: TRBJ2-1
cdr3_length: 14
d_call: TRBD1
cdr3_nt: TGTGCCAGCAGATACCGGGACAGACTCAATGAGCAGTTCTTC
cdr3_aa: CASRYRDRLNEQFF

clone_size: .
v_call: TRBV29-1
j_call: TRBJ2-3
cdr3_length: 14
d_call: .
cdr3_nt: TGCAGCGTTGCAAGGAAACTAGGTCCAGATACGCAGTATTTT
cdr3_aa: CSVARKLGPDTQYF

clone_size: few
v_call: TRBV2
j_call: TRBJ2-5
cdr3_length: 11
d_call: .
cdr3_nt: TGTGCCAGCAGTTTGGACATGACCCAGTACTTC
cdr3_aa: CASSLDMTQYF

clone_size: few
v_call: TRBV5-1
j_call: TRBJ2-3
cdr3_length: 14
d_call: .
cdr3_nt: TGCGCCAGCAGCTTGGTACAAGCGGCAGATACGCAGTATTTT
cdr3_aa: CASSLVQAADTQYF

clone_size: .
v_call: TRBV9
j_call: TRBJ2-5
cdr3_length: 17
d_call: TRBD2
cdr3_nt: TGTGCCAGCAGCGTAGTGGGGCTAGCGGGGGTCCAAGAGACCCAGTACTTC
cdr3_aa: CASSVVGLAGVQETQYF

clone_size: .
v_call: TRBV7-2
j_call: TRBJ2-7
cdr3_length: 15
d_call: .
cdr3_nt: TGTGCCAGCAGCTTAGAGGCGGGATCAACCTACGAGCAGTACTTC
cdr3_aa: CASSLEAGSTYEQYF

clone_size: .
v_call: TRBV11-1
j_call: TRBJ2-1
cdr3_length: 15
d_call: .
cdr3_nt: TGTGCCAGCAGCACCAACCCGAACGATTACAATGAGCAGTTCTTC
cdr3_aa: CASSTNPNDYNEQFF

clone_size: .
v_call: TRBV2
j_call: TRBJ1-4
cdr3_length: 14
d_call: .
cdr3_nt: TGTGCCAGCAGTGGGGGGCCCGTACGGGAAAAACTGTTTTTT
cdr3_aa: CASSGGPVREKLFF

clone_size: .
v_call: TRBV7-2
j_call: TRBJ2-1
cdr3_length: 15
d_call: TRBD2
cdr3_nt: TGTGCCAGCAGCTCCTCCGGGACTATTTACAATGAGCAGTTCTTC
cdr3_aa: CASSSSGTIYNEQFF

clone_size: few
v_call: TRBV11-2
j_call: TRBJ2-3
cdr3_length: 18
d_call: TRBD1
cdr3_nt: TGTGCCAGCAGCTTGGCTATCCCGGGACAGGGGGCAGGAGATACGCAGTATTTT
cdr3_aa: CASSLAIPGQGAGDTQYF

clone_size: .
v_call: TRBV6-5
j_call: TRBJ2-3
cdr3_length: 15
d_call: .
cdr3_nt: TGTGCCAGCAGTTATGGGGTTGCTAGCACAGATACGCAGTATTTT
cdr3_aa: CASSYGVASTDTQYF

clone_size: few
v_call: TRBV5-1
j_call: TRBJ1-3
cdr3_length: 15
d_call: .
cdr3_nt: TGCGCCAGCAGCTTGATGGGGGATCGGGGAAACACCATATATTTT
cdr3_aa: CASSLMGDRGNTIYF

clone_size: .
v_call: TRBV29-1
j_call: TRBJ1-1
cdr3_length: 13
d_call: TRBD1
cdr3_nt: TGCAGCGTTGGAGGGACAGCGAACACTGAAGCTTTCTTT
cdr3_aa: CSVGGTANTEAFF

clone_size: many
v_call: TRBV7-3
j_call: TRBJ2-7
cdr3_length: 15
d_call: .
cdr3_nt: TGTGCCAGCAGCTTATTAGCGGAAAGCTCCTACGAGCAGTACTTC
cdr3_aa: CASSLLAESSYEQYF